The clone carrying this T cell receptor (beta chain) was counted ten times or more. Its specificity is unknown. This entry is derived from a study of human T cells and chemical hapten exposure. Trimming at V came to 2 bases and at J to 13 bases, leaving 9 bases not matched to a gene. The CDR3 length is 12 residues. Germline CDR1 DFQATT, CDR2 SNEGSKA (reference sequence). Time point given: patch test 2, 6 weeks after DPC sensitization. Described treatment: therapeutic diphenylcyclopropenone sensitization with weekly scalp DPC. The authors extracted total RNA from unfractionated whole blood. General study findings and limits: TCRs whose frequency exceeded 1 in 1000 remained the same following DPC sensitization. Among expanded TCRs, significantly more large CDR3 similarity clusters formed than among controls.

MiXCR was run by TCRdb on the RACE reads, yielding one entry per CDR3 protein. The sample records just over 350,000 distinct CDR3 sequences, roughly 6.3% being singletons. The chain is built from TRBV20-1 and TRBJ1-1; TRBD1 matches at 8 bases. This clonotype was sampled from a woman aged 18-35 years with alopecia areata. Some clones in this sample may be carry-over from other donors' samples. Material: whole blood, obtained in connection with sensitization to the hapten diphenylcyclopropenone (DPC). The CDR3 bases are TGCAGTGCTAGACAACAGGGGGTCACCGATTTCTTT. It codes for CSARQQGVTDFF.